This T cell receptor (beta chain) came from a study of vaccination effects on CD4 cells after COVID-19. Regarding this clone: What it binds is unknown.

Subsequent to roughly 9 days of culture, CD4+ T cells were isolated. Trimming took off 2 bases at V and 4 bases at J, with 8 bases between the two ends. The CDR3 is 14 residues long. Germline-derived CDR1 and CDR2 are MGHRA and YSYEKL. The repertoire was sequenced with immunoSEQ multiplex PCR; TCRdb's copy has only in-frame clones and lacks some. The table has some 50,000 clones, approximately 70% seen once; the top ten hold 5% to 6.5%. The sample here was CD4+ T cells from PBMCs cultured without peptide, taken before COVID-19 vaccination. The chain couples TRBV4-1 to TRBJ1-4; TRBD1 is a possible D gene (6 bases). The receptor was isolated from a human donor who received a COVID-19 vaccine. The CDR3 is CASSQPQGNEKLFF. CDR3 bases: TGCGCCAGCAGCCAACCACAGGGTAATGAAAAACTGTTTTTT.